This paragraph covers one T cell receptor beta chain sequence. The source of the sample is a study of OX40 agonist ivuxolimab in advanced cancers. In germline, CDR1 is LGHNA, CDR2 YSLEER. CDR3 size: 14 residues. Germline trimming cut 11 bases from V and 5 bases from J; bases unmatched to any gene: 9. Repertoires were generated with immunoSEQ multiplex PCR, while TCRdb's copy carries only in-frame clones and drops some. Of around 77,000 clones in the sample, 90% to 95% are singletons; the top ten hold 5.5% to 6%. Samples of blood were obtained at baseline, on cycle 4 day 1, and on cycle 7 day 1. The material sequenced was CD4+ or CD8+ T cells sorted from blood, taken in a trial of the OX40 agonist ivuxolimab. The chain links TRBV4-3 to TRBJ2-2, with 9 bases identical to TRBD1. The sequence came from an adult with an advanced solid tumor such as melanoma, head and neck, liver or kidney cancer. CDR3 in amino acids: CAGRTGVGTGELFF. The CDR3 DNA is TGCGCCGGCCGGACAGGGGTCGGGACCGGGGAGCTGTTTTTT.